This entry lists 25 T cell receptor beta chains sequenced from one sample in a study of cytomegalovirus exposure and HLA in healthy donors. Clones were sequenced by immunoSEQ multiplex PCR, and TCRdb holds only the in-frame ones, with some missing. This table holds more than 20,000 clones, around 97% found once. The sequenced sample consisted of PBMCs. These TCRs come from a man in his thirties or forties in good health and CMV-seropositive.

The chain couples TRBV18 to TRBJ2-1; the match to TRBD2 covers 14 bases. The CDR3 has 17 residues. V shed 0 bases, J shed 8 bases, and the junction held 6 bases outside the gene matches. The germline CDR1 and CDR2 sequences are KGHSH and LQKENI. CDR3 protein: CASSPPGLAGAGDEQFF. The CDR3 bases are TGTGCCAGCTCACCACCGGGACTAGCGGGAGCGGGCGATGAGCAGTTCTTC.

J is TRBJ1-5 and V is TRBV5-4, with D tentatively TRBD1 (5 bases). The CDR3 length is 13 residues. With 3 bases removed from V and 5 bases from J, the gap between germline ends came to 9 bases. Germline CDR1 SGHNT, CDR2 YYREEE (reference sequence). This CDR3 reads CASSSGKDQPQHF. The DNA for the CDR3 is TGTGCCAGCAGCTCAGGGAAGGATCAGCCCCAGCATTTT. Combining the CDR3 with reference TRBV5-4 and TRBJ1-5 gives the whole variable domain ETGVTQSPTHLIKTRGQQVTLRCSSQSGHNTVSWYQQALGQGPQFIFQYYREEENGRGNFPPRFSGLQFPNYSSELNVNALELDDSALYLCASSSGKDQPQHFGDGTRLSIL.

The V gene is TRBV7-3, the J gene TRBJ2-2; 8 nucleotides match TRBD2. The V and J ends lost 1 base and 1 base, in that order; junction bases with no gene match: 2. The germline V gene has CDR1 SGHTA and CDR2 FQGTGA. CDR3 length equals 16 residues. CDR3 in DNA: TGTGCCAGCAGCTTAAAACTAGCGGTGAACACCGGGGAGCTGTTTTTT. Its translation is CASSLKLAVNTGELFF.

The chain has TRBV5-1 and TRBJ2-2; D is perhaps TRBD2 (5 bases). CDR1 and CDR2 (germline): SGHRS, YFSETQ. The V and J ends lost 3 bases and 7 bases respectively, with 19 bases between them. The CDR3 contains 16 residues. The CDR3 here is CASSSGGLGVSGELFF. The CDR3 coding sequence is TGCGCCAGCAGCTCTGGAGGTTTGGGCGTAAGCGGGGAGCTGTTTTTT.

This rearrangement joins TRBV29-1 to TRBJ2-1; TRBD2 matches at 8 bases. Trimming at V came to 0 bases and at J to 10 bases, leaving 8 bases not matched to a gene. The CDR3 totals 14 residues. Germline V CDR1 and CDR2: SQVTM, ANQGSEA. The CDR3 bases are TGCAGCGTTGAAGATAAGCGGGAGTCCTGGGAGCAGTTCTTC. Translating gives CSVEDKRESWEQFF.

The chain recombines TRBV7-3 with TRBJ2-2; D is undetermined. The CDR3 extends over 15 amino acids. Trimming left V 0 bases short and J 0 bases short, with 5 bases between. Looked up from germline, CDR1 is SGHTA and CDR2 is FQGTGA. CDR3 region: CASSLTQTNTGELFF. CDR3 in DNA: TGTGCCAGCAGCTTAACACAGACGAACACCGGGGAGCTGTTTTTT. Drawing the rest from reference TRBV7-3 and TRBJ2-2, the complete variable domain is GAGVSQTPSNKVTEKGKYVELRCDPISGHTALYWYRQSLGQGPEFLIYFQGTGAADDSGLPNDRFFAVRPEGSVSTLKIQRTERGDSAVYLCASSLTQTNTGELFFGEGSRLTVL.

The J gene is TRBJ2-5, the V gene TRBV7-9; D gene ambiguous. This CDR3 region has 15 residues. V was pared by 1 base and J by 5 bases, with 14 bases between. Germline V lookup: CDR1 SEHNR, CDR2 FQNEAQ (reference sequence). DNA of the CDR3: TGTGCCAGCAGCTTAGGTGATCTCGACGGGGAGACCCAGTACTTC. As protein: CASSLGDLDGETQYF.

The rearrangement uses TRBV7-8 and TRBJ1-2; D is uncertain. This CDR3 has 12 amino acids. Germline values: CDR1 SGHVS, CDR2 FQNEAQ. Deletions cut 5 bases from V and 0 bases from J, with 4 bases between. DNA for the CDR3: TGTGCCAGCAGCCTCCCTAACTATGGCTACACCTTC. Protein product: CASSLPNYGYTF.

The genes are TRBV18 and TRBJ1-5, with no clear D. V lost 3 bases, J lost 3 bases, and 12 bases lay in between. Per germline, CDR1 KGHSH and CDR2 LQKENI. This CDR3 region has 15 residues. This CDR3 reads CASSPNGRDNQPQHF. CDR3 coding DNA: TGTGCCAGCTCACCTAATGGACGGGACAATCAGCCCCAGCATTTT.

The V and J genes are TRBV27 and TRBJ1-5, with D possibly being TRBD1 (5 bases). The germline V gene encodes CDR1 MNHEY and CDR2 SMNVEV (reference sequence). The CDR3 has 15 amino acids. V lost 3 bases and J lost 0, with 9 bases in between. The CDR3 DNA is TGTGCCAGCAGTTTTGCCGGGGGTAGCAATCAGCCCCAGCATTTT. Its protein is CASSFAGGSNQPQHF.

The genes are TRBV30 and TRBJ1-5; D is uncertain. CDR3 length: 16 amino acids. Trimming removed 0 bases at V and 2 bases at J, with 14 bases between. In germline, CDR1 is GTSNPN, CDR2 SVGIG (reference sequence). The CDR3 loop reads CAWSVREGGRNQPQHF. The CDR3 bases are TGTGCCTGGAGTGTACGAGAGGGAGGGCGCAATCAGCCCCAGCATTTT.

The chain links TRBV2 to TRBJ2-1, with TRBD2 identical over 7 bases. Germline CDR1 and CDR2: SNHLY and FYNNEI. Trimming removed 7 bases from V and 0 bases from J; junction bases left unmatched: 9. This CDR3 is 16 amino acids long. Here the CDR3 DNA reads TGTGCCAGCACCCTCTGGGGAGGGAGCTCCTACAATGAGCAGTTCTTC. This sequence encodes CASTLWGGSSYNEQFF.

This chain links TRBV28 with TRBJ1-2; unclear D gene. Germline V CDR1 and CDR2: MDHEN, SYDVKM. V lost 1 base, J lost 5 bases, and 20 bases lay in between. This CDR3 spans 17 amino acids. The CDR3 bases are TGTGCCAGCAGTTTATTTCGCCCCGGGGTAGGAGTTTATGGCTACACCTTC. The encoded protein is CASSLFRPGVGVYGYTF.

J is TRBJ2-2 and V is TRBV7-8, with 9 nucleotides matching TRBD2. Germline V gives CDR1 SGHVS, CDR2 FQNEAQ. V lost 1 base, J lost 6 bases, and 3 bases stayed unmatched. This CDR3 spans 15 amino acids. The CDR3 region has the DNA TGTGCCAGCAGCTTAGTTGCGGGAGGGCCCGGGGAGCTGTTTTTT. As protein: CASSLVAGGPGELFF. The entire variable domain, with the rest obtained from reference TRBV7-8 and TRBJ2-2, is as follows: GAGVSQSPRYKVAKRGQDVALRCDPISGHVSLFWYQQALGQGPEFLTYFQNEAQLDKSGLPSDRFFAERPEGSVSTLKIQRTQQEDSAVYLCASSLVAGGPGELFFGEGSRLTVL.

The chain couples TRBV5-4 to TRBJ2-7; possibly TRBD2 for D (6 bases). The CDR3 has 15 amino acids. Germline values: CDR1 SGHNT, CDR2 YYREEE (reference sequence). V dropped 6 bases and J dropped 1 base, with 17 bases sitting between them. The CDR3 DNA reads TGTGCCAGCACCTGGGGAGGCGGACGGTCCTACGAGCAGTACTTC. Protein: CASTWGGGRSYEQYF. The variable domain in full, completed from reference TRBV5-4 and TRBJ2-7, reads ETGVTQSPTHLIKTRGQQVTLRCSSQSGHNTVSWYQQALGQGPQFIFQYYREEENGRGNFPPRFSGLQFPNYSSELNVNALELDDSALYLCASTWGGGRSYEQYFGPGTRLTVT.

The table lists this clone with a count of one. The genes are TRBV11-3 and TRBJ1-3; no firm D call. V dropped 6 bases and J dropped 0 bases, with 6 bases sitting between them. Germline V gene lookup returns CDR1 SGHNT and CDR2 YENEEA. There are 13 residues in the CDR3. CDR3 protein: CASSGTSGNTIYF. CDR3 bases: TGTGCCAGCAGTGGCACCTCTGGAAACACCATATATTTT.

This chain connects TRBV5-1 to TRBJ2-7; 11 bases fit TRBD2. CDR3 length: 16 residues. Germline V lookup: CDR1 SGHRS, CDR2 YFSETQ. V was clipped by 7 bases and J by 7 bases; unmatched bases: 16. CDR3 sequence reads: CASGGTGPSGRLEQYF. Written as DNA, the CDR3 is TGCGCCAGCGGAGGGACAGGACCTAGCGGGAGGCTTGAGCAGTACTTC.

The gene calls are TRBV5-1 and TRBJ2-5, with D possibly matching TRBD1 (6 bases). The CDR3 is 16 amino acids. Germline CDR1 reads SGHRS; CDR2 reads YFSETQ. V was shortened by 3 bases and J by 2 bases, with 17 bases between the two germline ends. CDR3 loop: CASSSLRGTKQETQYF. The CDR3 region has the DNA TGCGCCAGCAGCTCGTTAAGAGGGACAAAACAAGAGACCCAGTACTTC.

The chain carries TRBV7-2 and TRBJ2-7; 14 nucleotides match TRBD2. Trimming took 5 bases from V and 3 from J; bases not matched to a gene: 3. CDR3 length: 15 residues. Germline V gene lookup returns CDR1 SGHTA and CDR2 FQGNSA. The CDR3 coding sequence is TGTGCCAGCAGCCTAGGGACTAGCGGGAGCTACGAGCAGTACTTC. Its translation: CASSLGTSGSYEQYF.

The gene calls are TRBV6-5 and TRBJ2-5; D possibly corresponds to TRBD1 (6 bases). With 6 bases removed from V and 5 bases from J, the gap between germline ends came to 16 bases. The CDR3 has 14 amino acids. Germline V gene data show CDR1 as MNHEY and CDR2 as SVGAGI. CDR3 DNA sequence: TGTGCCAGCAGATCCGGACAGCATCAGGAGACCCAGTACTTC. It translates to CASRSGQHQETQYF.

This clone was detected once. The chain carries TRBV13 and TRBJ2-6; 13 nucleotides line up with TRBD2. This CDR3 contains 22 residues. CDR1 is PRHDT, CDR2 FYEKMQ, per germline (reference sequence). The trim removed 5 bases at V and 4 bases at J, leaving 20 bases unmatched. CDR3 in DNA: TGTGCCAGCAGCCCTTCCGCTTACAATTTACTAGCGGGAGGGCCAGGGGCCAACGTCCTGACTTTC. Its protein product is CASSPSAYNLLAGGPGANVLTF.

CDR3 in amino acids: CASSQGQGTVSTDTQYF. The CDR3 coding sequence is TGCGCCAGCAGCCAGGGACAGGGGACGGTGAGCACAGATACGCAGTATTTT. The chain links TRBV5-1 to TRBJ2-3, with TRBD1 matching over 10 bases. The CDR3 sequence is 17 residues long. Germline V gene lookup returns CDR1 SGHRS and CDR2 YFSETQ. The V and J ends lost 4 bases and 0 bases, in that order; junction bases with no gene match: 8.

The chain links TRBV28 to TRBJ1-5; D is perhaps TRBD1 (5 bases). The ends were cut back, 7 bases at V and 0 bases at J, with 19 bases in the middle. This CDR3 region has 17 residues. CDR1 is MDHEN and CDR2 is SYDVKM in the germline V gene. The CDR3 DNA sequence: TGTGCCAGCACCCAGGGAGGCCCACCTAATAGCAATCAGCCCCAGCATTTT. As protein: CASTQGGPPNSNQPQHF.

This chain links TRBV6-5 with TRBJ2-1; 7 positions agree with TRBD2. This CDR3 is 15 amino acids long. Germline V gene lookup returns CDR1 MNHEY and CDR2 SVGAGI. Germline trimming cut 5 bases from V and 8 bases from J; bases unmatched to any gene: 12. The CDR3 bases are TGTGCCAGCAGTACCACTCGCCAGGCGGGGGATGAGCAGTTCTTC. The encoded protein is CASSTTRQAGDEQFF.

The V call is TRBV5-1, the J call TRBJ1-1, with D unclear. The CDR3 is made up of 12 amino acids. Trimming removed 4 bases at V and 0 bases at J, with 4 bases between. The germline CDR1 and CDR2 sequences are SGHRS and YFSETQ. CDR3 coding DNA: TGCGCCAGCAGCGGCCTGAACACTGAAGCTTTCTTT. Translated, it gives CASSGLNTEAFF.